These T cell receptor beta chains were read from a single sample in a study of T cell changes during pregnancy in multiple sclerosis. Method: immunoSEQ multiplex PCR; TCRdb's copy keeps in-frame clones and lacks some. The table has about 68,000 clones, 90% seen once. Sample: peripheral blood, taken in the third trimester of pregnancy. All receptors come from a female donor with multiple sclerosis, enrolled in a pregnancy study. CDR3s include the opening cysteine and the closing phenylalanine or tryptophan. Each record gives: V gene, clone size, D gene, J gene, CDR3 protein, CDR3 DNA. D genes are given only for firm matches. A row's size may be missing; if present it is once, few, many or a size class.

V: TRBV19; size: .; D: .; J: TRBJ1-1; CDR3: CASSIRAGAEAFF; DNA: TGTGCCAGTAGTATACGGGCAGGGGCTGAAGCTTTCTTT
V: TRBV27; size: once; D: .; J: TRBJ2-1; CDR3: CASSLSLPRGYNEQFF; DNA: TGTGCCAGCAGTTTATCTTTACCTAGGGGCTACAATGAGCAGTTCTTC
V: TRBV2; size: .; D: .; J: TRBJ2-2; CDR3: CASSVRLAANTGELFF; DNA: TGTGCCAGCAGTGTGCGGCTAGCCGCGAACACCGGGGAGCTGTTTTTT
V: TRBV2; size: .; D: .; J: TRBJ2-2; CDR3: CASTWEGAGELFF; DNA: TGTGCCAGCACATGGGAGGGGGCCGGGGAGCTGTTTTTT
V: TRBV21-1; size: .; D: .; J: TRBJ1-4; CDR3: CASSKQGPATNEKLFF; DNA: TGTGCCAGCAGCAAACAGGGGCCAGCAACTAATGAAAAACTGTTTTTT
V: TRBV25-1; size: few; D: .; J: TRBJ1-6; CDR3: CASSDAGDSSPLHF; DNA: TGTGCCAGCAGTGATGCCGGGGATAGTTCACCCCTCCACTTT
V: TRBV5-1; size: once; D: TRBD1; J: TRBJ1-1; CDR3: CASSLAQGMNTEAFF; DNA: TGCGCCAGCAGCTTGGCACAGGGGATGAACACTGAAGCTTTCTTT
V: TRBV5-4; size: .; D: .; J: TRBJ2-1; CDR3: CASSNGGISSYNEQFF; DNA: TGTGCCAGCAGTAACGGCGGGATTAGCTCCTACAATGAGCAGTTCTTC
V: TRBV15; size: .; D: .; J: TRBJ2-4; CDR3: CATSRDYGEMAKNIQYF; DNA: TGTGCCACCAGCAGAGATTATGGGGAGATGGCCAAAAACATTCAGTACTTC
V: TRBV19; size: once; D: TRBD1; J: TRBJ1-5; CDR3: CASRPGTGAGIGQPQHF; DNA: TGTGCCAGTAGGCCCGGGACAGGGGCCGGCATTGGGCAGCCCCAGCATTTT
V: TRBV10-3; size: .; D: .; J: TRBJ1-2; CDR3: CAIRPDSHGYTF; DNA: TGTGCCATCAGACCCGACAGTCATGGCTACACCTTC
V: TRBV30; size: .; D: .; J: TRBJ1-4; CDR3: CAWSVGGKDEKLFF; DNA: TGTGCCTGGAGTGTAGGGGGAAAGGATGAAAAACTGTTTTTT
V: TRBV5-4; size: .; D: TRBD1; J: TRBJ2-2; CDR3: CASSLDRGQNTGELFF; DNA: TGTGCCAGCAGCTTGGATAGGGGGCAAAACACCGGGGAGCTGTTTTTT
V: TRBV27; size: .; D: .; J: TRBJ2-7; CDR3: CASSLFTGEQYF; DNA: TGTGCCAGCAGTTTATTTACGGGCGAGCAGTACTTC
V: TRBV28; size: .; D: .; J: TRBJ2-7; CDR3: CASSVADLYEQYF; DNA: TGTGCCAGTTCCGTAGCGGACCTCTACGAGCAGTACTTC
V: TRBV11-2; size: once; D: TRBD1; J: TRBJ1-5; CDR3: CASSLGFTGGVDQPQHF; DNA: TGTGCCAGCAGCTTGGGATTCACAGGGGGAGTGGATCAGCCCCAGCATTTT
V: TRBV5-8; size: .; D: .; J: TRBJ2-7; CDR3: CASSSTGLSSYEQYF; DNA: TGTGCCAGCAGCTCTACAGGGCTGAGCTCCTACGAGCAGTACTTC
V: TRBV7-8; size: .; D: TRBD1; J: TRBJ1-2; CDR3: CASSSAPGQGNFGYTF; DNA: TGTGCCAGCAGCTCAGCTCCGGGACAGGGCAATTTCGGCTACACCTTC
V: TRBV14; size: .; D: .; J: TRBJ2-7; CDR3: CASSQGQGKGYEQYF; DNA: TGTGCCAGCAGCCAAGGGCAGGGAAAGGGCTACGAGCAGTACTTC
V: TRBV7-8; size: few; D: TRBD1; J: TRBJ2-7; CDR3: CASSARTGTEYF; DNA: TGTGCCAGCAGCGCTCGGACAGGGACCGAGTACTTC
V: TRBV9; size: once; D: .; J: TRBJ2-2; CDR3: CASREGGWLENTGELFF; DNA: TGTGCCAGCAGAGAGGGAGGCTGGCTAGAGAACACCGGGGAGCTGTTTTTT
V: TRBV6-1; size: .; D: TRBD1; J: TRBJ2-1; CDR3: CASSEALPYQGASYNEQFF; DNA: TGTGCCAGCAGTGAAGCGCTCCCCTATCAGGGGGCTAGCTACAATGAGCAGTTCTTC
V: TRBV6-5; size: .; D: .; J: TRBJ1-2; CDR3: CASSYVGQMNYGYTF; DNA: TGTGCCAGCAGTTACGTAGGACAGATGAACTATGGCTACACCTTC
V: TRBV15; size: .; D: TRBD2; J: TRBJ2-6; CDR3: CATSRDGGGYTGANVLTF; DNA: TGTGCCACCAGCAGAGACGGGGGGGGCTACACTGGGGCCAACGTCCTGACTTTC
V: TRBV7-8; size: .; D: .; J: TRBJ1-1; CDR3: CASTLSPLTEAFF; DNA: TGTGCCAGCACTCTGTCCCCTCTCACTGAAGCTTTCTTT
V: TRBV27; size: .; D: TRBD1; J: TRBJ2-7; CDR3: CASSFRGPYEQYF; DNA: TGTGCCAGCAGTTTCAGGGGGCCCTACGAGCAGTACTTC
V: TRBV5-1; size: .; D: TRBD1; J: TRBJ2-5; CDR3: CASSSNPGQTETQYF; DNA: TGCGCCAGCAGCTCCAACCCGGGACAGACAGAGACCCAGTACTTC
V: TRBV29-1; size: .; D: .; J: TRBJ1-2; CDR3: CSVGTFYGYTF; DNA: TGCAGCGTGGGGACATTCTATGGCTACACCTTC
V: TRBV30; size: .; D: .; J: TRBJ1-6; CDR3: CACATGVYNSPLHF; DNA: TGTGCCTGCGCGACCGGGGTCTATAATTCACCCCTCCACTTT
V: TRBV4-2; size: .; D: .; J: TRBJ2-3; CDR3: CASSQGRTGFSIDADTQYF; DNA: TGTGCCAGCAGCCAAGGGCGCACAGGGTTTAGCATAGATGCAGATACGCAGTATTTT
V: TRBV15; size: .; D: TRBD1; J: TRBJ1-2; CDR3: CATSPRDRLGGYTF; DNA: TGTGCCACCAGTCCCCGGGACAGGCTCGGTGGCTACACCTTC
V: TRBV18; size: once; D: .; J: TRBJ1-1; CDR3: CASSPSAGQNTEAFF; DNA: TGTGCCAGCTCACCCTCGGCAGGGCAGAACACTGAAGCTTTCTTT
V: TRBV5-1; size: few; D: .; J: TRBJ1-1; CDR3: CASSLGFAGVNTEAFF; DNA: TGCGCCAGCAGCTTGGGTTTCGCGGGGGTAAACACTGAAGCTTTCTTT